This entry features one T cell receptor (beta chain) sequence. Its antigen is unidentified. The library was built from about 0.4 ug RNA with molecular barcoded adaptors for alpha/delta and beta/gamma chains. TCRdb used MiXCR to reprocess the reads, holding one entry per CDR3 protein. The data show about 39,000 distinct CDR3 sequences, with over 11% seen just once and around 6.5% held by the top ten. This sample was taken from a study of read filtering for tumor transcriptome and immune sequencing. As for the study in general: Under 10 patients were R-ISS I, about 16 were R-ISS II, about seven were R-ISS III. IR-seq gave about 4.05 to 11 million TCR reads per sample; RNA-seq gave about 80 to 1273.

Study-wide points: In IR-seq, single-read clonotypes were 65% to 90% of clonotypes but roughly 3.5% of reads.

V lost 6 bases and J lost 1, with 13 bases in between. CDR3 length: 13 residues. Per germline, CDR1 DFQATT and CDR2 SNEGSKA (reference sequence). The J gene is TRBJ2-7, the V gene TRBV20-1; possible D gene TRBD1, 6 bases. The clonotype comes from a donor aged 40 or older with multiple myeloma. The sequenced sample consisted of a population of CD138-negative cells sorted from bone marrow. CDR3 bases: TGCAGTGCCGAGACAGGCCCATCCTACGAGCAGTACTTC. Its translation is CSAETGPSYEQYF.